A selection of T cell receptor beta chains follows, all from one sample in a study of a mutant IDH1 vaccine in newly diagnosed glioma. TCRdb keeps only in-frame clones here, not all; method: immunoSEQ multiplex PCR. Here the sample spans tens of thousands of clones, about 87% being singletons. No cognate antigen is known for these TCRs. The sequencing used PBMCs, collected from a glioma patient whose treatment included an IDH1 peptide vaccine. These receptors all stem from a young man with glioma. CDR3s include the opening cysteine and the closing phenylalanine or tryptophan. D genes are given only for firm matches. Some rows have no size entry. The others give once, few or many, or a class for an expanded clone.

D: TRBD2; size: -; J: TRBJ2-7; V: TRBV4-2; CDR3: CASSLAASSYEQYF; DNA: TGTGCCAGCAGTCTAGCGGCTAGCTCCTACGAGCAGTACTTC
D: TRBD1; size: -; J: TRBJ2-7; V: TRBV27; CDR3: CASSLSWDRVDYEQYF; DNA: TGTGCCAGCAGTTTATCTTGGGACAGGGTTGACTACGAGCAGTACTTC
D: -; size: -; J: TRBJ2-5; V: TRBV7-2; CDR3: CASSFGNRQETQYF; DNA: TGTGCCAGCAGCTTTGGGAACAGACAAGAGACCCAGTACTTC
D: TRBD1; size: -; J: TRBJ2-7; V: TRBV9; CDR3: CASSVGQGTYEQYF; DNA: TGTGCCAGCAGCGTGGGACAGGGAACCTACGAGCAGTACTTC
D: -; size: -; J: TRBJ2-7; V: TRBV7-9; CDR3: CASSFGDTLEQYF; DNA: TGTGCCAGCAGCTTTGGGGATACCCTCGAGCAGTACTTC
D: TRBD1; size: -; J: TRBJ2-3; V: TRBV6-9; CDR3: CASSYPGTGSTDTQYF; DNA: TGTGCCAGCAGTTATCCCGGGACAGGGAGCACAGATACGCAGTATTTT
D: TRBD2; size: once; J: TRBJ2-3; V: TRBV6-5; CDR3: CATRRSGGSNTQYF; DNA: TGTGCCACCCGTCGCAGCGGGGGATCCAATACGCAGTATTTT
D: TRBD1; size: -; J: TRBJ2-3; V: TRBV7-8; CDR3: CASSLVGETGVMTDTQYF; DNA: TGTGCCAGCAGCTTAGTTGGGGAAACAGGGGTTATGACAGATACGCAGTATTTT
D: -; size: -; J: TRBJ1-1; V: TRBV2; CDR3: CASSEWVAEAFF; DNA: TGTGCCAGCAGTGAGTGGGTCGCGGAAGCTTTCTTT
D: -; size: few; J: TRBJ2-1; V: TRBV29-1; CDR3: CSVEAPETTNEQFF; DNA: TGCAGCGTTGAAGCGCCGGAAACTACCAATGAGCAGTTCTTC
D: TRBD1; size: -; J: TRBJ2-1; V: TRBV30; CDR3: CAFRIDRGLDNEQFF; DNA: TGTGCCTTCAGAATAGACAGGGGGCTCGACAATGAGCAGTTCTTC
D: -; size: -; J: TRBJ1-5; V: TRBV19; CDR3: CASSTPLGVPQHF; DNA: TGTGCCAGTAGTACCCCACTGGGTGTGCCCCAGCATTTT
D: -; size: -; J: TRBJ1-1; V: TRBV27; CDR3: CASREFYVTEAFF; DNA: TGTGCCAGCAGAGAGTTTTATGTCACTGAAGCTTTCTTT
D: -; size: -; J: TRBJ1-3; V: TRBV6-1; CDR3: CASSKDGVSGNTIYF; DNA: TGTGCCAGCAGTAAAGACGGAGTATCTGGAAACACCATATATTTT
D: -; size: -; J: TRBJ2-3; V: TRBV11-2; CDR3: CASSLEAPDTQYF; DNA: TGTGCCAGCAGCTTAGAGGCCCCAGATACGCAGTATTTT
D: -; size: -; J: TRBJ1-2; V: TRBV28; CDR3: CASSSTGPLYGYTF; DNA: TGTGCCAGCAGTTCAACCGGGCCTCTCTATGGCTACACCTTC
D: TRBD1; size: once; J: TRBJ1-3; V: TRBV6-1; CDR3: CASRGGQGGNTIYF; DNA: TGTGCCAGCAGGGGAGGACAGGGGGGAAACACCATATATTTT
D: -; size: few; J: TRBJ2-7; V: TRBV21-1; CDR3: CASSPTRTAFFYEQYF; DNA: TGTGCCAGCAGCCCTACAAGGACAGCTTTCTTCTACGAGCAGTACTTC
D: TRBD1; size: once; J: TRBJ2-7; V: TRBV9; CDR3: CASSVGTGPYEQYF; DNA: TGTGCCAGCAGCGTAGGGACAGGGCCCTACGAGCAGTACTTC
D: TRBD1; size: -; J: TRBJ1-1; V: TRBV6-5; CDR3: CASSYVTGGGGEAFF; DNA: TGTGCCAGCAGTTACGTGACAGGGGGTGGGGGTGAAGCTTTCTTT
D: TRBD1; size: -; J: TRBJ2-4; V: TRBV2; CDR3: CASSRTGKNIQYF; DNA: TGTGCCAGCAGTCGGACAGGGAAAAACATTCAGTACTTC
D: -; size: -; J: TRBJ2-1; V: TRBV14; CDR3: CASSQESLVEEYNEQFF; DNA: TGTGCCAGCAGCCAAGAGTCCCTTGTTGAGGAATACAATGAGCAGTTCTTC
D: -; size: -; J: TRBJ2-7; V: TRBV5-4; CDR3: CASSTGGAYEQYF; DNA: TGTGCCAGCAGCACCGGGGGAGCCTACGAGCAGTACTTC
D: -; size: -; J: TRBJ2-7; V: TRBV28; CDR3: CASSQGYEQYF; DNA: TGTGCCAGCAGCCAGGGGTACGAGCAGTACTTC
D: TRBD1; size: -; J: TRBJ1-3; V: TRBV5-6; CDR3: CASSGGFGTAGNTIYF; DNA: TGTGCCAGCAGCGGTGGATTTGGGACAGCTGGAAACACCATATATTTT
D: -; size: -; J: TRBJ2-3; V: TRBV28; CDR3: CASTSLWRGLLDTQYF; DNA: TGTGCCAGCACCTCCCTATGGAGGGGGCTCTTAGATACGCAGTATTTT
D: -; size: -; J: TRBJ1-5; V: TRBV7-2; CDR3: CASSPGAPGDPRQPQHF; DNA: TGTGCCAGCAGCCCAGGGGCCCCAGGGGATCCCCGACAGCCCCAGCATTTT
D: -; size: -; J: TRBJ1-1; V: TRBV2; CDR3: CASRLTLNTEAFF; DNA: TGTGCCAGCAGATTGACGTTGAACACTGAAGCTTTCTTT